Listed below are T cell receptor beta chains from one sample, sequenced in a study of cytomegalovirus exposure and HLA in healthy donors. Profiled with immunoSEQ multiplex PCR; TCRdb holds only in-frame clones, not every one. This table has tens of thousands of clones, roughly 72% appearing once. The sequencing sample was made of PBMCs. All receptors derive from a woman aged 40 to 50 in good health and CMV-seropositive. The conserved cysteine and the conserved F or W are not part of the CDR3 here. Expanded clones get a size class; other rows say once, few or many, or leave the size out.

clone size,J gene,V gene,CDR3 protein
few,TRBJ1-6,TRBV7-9,ASLDRELSPLH
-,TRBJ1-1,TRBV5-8,ASSWTGGTEAF
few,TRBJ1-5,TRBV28,ASSFRQTGGLRPQH
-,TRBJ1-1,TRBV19,ASTLRGGIGGAGTEAF
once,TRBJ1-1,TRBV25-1,ASSGRRNTEAF
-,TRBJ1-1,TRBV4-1,ASSKGGTGDRRTEAF
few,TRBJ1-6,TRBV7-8,ASSLGAQGELPLH
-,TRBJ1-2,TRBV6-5,ASSLTWGLEGGYT
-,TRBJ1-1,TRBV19,ASSKGVNTEAF
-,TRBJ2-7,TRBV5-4,ASSPGLTGSVGEQY
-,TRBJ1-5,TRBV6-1,ASRQSGHSNQPQH
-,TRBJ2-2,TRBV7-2,ASSLEASGGGGELF
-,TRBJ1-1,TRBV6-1,ASTPGQSPRSEAF
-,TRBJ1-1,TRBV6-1,ASSVRQGGQHGVVAF
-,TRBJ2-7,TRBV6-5,ASKPDRGTSYEQY
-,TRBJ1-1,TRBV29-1,SVDRGGSTEAF
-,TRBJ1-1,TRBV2,ASSDVTGGPPEAF
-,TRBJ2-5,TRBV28,ASSFSLEAQTETQY
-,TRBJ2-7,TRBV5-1,ASSPSGGAYEQY
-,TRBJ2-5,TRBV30,ACTRSVSETQY
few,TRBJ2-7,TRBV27,ASSLWTGQYEQY
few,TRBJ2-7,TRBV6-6,ASSLTSGSVGQY
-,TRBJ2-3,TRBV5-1,ASSLAWGEDTQY
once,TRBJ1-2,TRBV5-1,ASSLGDIHYGYT
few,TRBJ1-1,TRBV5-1,ASSLVRGEAF
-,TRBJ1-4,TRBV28,ASSSHGGSNEKLF
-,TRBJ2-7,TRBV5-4,ASSLYSYEQY
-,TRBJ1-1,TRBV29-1,SGGGRNTEAF
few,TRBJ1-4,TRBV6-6,ASSGFSEKLF
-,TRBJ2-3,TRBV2,ASRLTGATDTQY
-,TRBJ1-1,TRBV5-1,ASSLAQGVNTEAF
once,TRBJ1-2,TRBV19,ASSVRTGESHYGYT
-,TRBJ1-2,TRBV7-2,ASSLTWRADYGYT
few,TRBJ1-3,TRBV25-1,ASSTGAGNTIY